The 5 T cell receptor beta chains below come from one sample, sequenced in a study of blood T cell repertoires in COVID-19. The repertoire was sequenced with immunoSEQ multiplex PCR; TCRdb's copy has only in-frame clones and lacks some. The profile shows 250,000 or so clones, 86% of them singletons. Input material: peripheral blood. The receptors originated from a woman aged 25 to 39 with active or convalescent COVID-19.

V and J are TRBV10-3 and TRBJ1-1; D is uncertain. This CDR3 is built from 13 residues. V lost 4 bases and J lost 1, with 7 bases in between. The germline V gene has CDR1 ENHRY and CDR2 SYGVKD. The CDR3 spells CAISVKPNTEAFF. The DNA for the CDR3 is TGTGCCATCAGTGTGAAGCCGAACACTGAAGCTTTCTTT.

CDR3 nucleotides: TGTGCCAGCAGCGCGCCGCTAGCGCACGAGCAGTACTTC. As protein: CASSAPLAHEQYF. The chain couples TRBV2 to TRBJ2-7, with a possible D match to TRBD2 (6 bases). V was shortened by 6 bases and J by 5 bases, with 14 bases between the two germline ends. Germline assignment: CDR1 SNHLY and CDR2 FYNNEI. The CDR3 extends over 13 amino acids.

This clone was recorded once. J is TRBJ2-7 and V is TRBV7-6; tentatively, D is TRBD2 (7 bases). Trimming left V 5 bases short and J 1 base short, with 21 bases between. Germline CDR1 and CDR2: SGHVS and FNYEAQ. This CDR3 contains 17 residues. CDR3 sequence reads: CASSPHGAAGASYEQYF. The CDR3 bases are TGTGCCAGCAGCCCTCACGGTGCGGCGGGGGCATCCTACGAGCAGTACTTC.

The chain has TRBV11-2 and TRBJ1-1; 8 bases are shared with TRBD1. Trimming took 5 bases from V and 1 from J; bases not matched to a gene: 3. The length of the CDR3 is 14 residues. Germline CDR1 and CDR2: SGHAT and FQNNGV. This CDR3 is CASSLGQANTEAFF. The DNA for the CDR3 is TGTGCCAGCAGCCTGGGACAGGCGAACACTGAAGCTTTCTTT.

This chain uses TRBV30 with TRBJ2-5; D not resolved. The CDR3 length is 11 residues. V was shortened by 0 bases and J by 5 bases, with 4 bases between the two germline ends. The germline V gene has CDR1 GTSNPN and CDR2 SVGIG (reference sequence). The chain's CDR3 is CAWSVRETQYF. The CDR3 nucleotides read TGTGCCTGGAGTGTACGGGAGACCCAGTACTTC. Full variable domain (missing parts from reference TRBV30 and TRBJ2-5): SQTIHQWPATLVQPVGSPLSLECTVEGTSNPNLYWYRQAAGRGLQLLFYSVGIGQISSEVPQNLSASRPQDRQFILSSKKLLLSDSGFYLCAWSVRETQYFGPGTRLLVL.